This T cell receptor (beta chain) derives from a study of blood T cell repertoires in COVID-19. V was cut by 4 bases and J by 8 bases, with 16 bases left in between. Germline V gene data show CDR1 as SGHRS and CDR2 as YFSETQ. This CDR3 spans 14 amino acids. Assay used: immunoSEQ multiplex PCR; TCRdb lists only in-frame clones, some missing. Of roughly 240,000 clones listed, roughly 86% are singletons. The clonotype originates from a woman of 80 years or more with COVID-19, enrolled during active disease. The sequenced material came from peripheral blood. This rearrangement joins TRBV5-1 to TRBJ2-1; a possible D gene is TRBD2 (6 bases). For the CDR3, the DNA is TGCGCCAGCAGCCCCCGGGGGTGGGGGGATGAGCAGTTCTTC. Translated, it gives CASSPRGWGDEQFF.